Each of the 5 T cell receptor beta chains below was sequenced from the same sample in a study of T cell repertoires in cytomegalovirus infection. TCRdb re-derived calls from the reads in MiXCR, one entry per CDR3 protein. The data hold 250,000 to 400,000 distinct CDR3 sequences, with 20% to 30% observed a single time. These receptors' antigens are unknown. Sequencing used cultured PBMCs, obtained from culture after CMV antigen stimulation. These receptors were taken from a human donor in good health (CMV status not recorded). Some clones in this sample may be carry-over from other donors' samples.

This chain uses TRBV6-1 with TRBJ2-2; D may be TRBD2 (6 bases). Germline loops: CDR1 MNHNS, CDR2 SASEGT. V was pared by 5 bases and J by 7 bases, with 14 bases between. This CDR3 has 14 amino acids. The CDR3 here is CASSYGGNDGELFF. CDR3 DNA: TGTGCCAGCAGTTACGGCGGGAATGACGGGGAGCTGTTTTTT.

There are many counts of this clonotype. J is TRBJ1-1 and V is TRBV19; D not certain. CDR3 length equals 14 residues. Per germline, CDR1 LNHDA and CDR2 SQIVND (reference sequence). V lost 3 bases, J lost 3 bases, and 11 bases lay in between. DNA of the CDR3: TGTGCCAGTAGTATGTCCGGGAGGTACACTGAAGCTTTCTTT. Translating it yields CASSMSGRYTEAFF.

This clonotype was seen only a few times. The chain combines TRBV19 with TRBJ2-2, with D uncertain. The CDR3 sequence is 13 residues long. V lost 2 bases and J 4 bases, leaving 5 bases between the germline ends. CDR1 and CDR2 from the germline V gene are LNHDA and SQIVND (reference sequence). CDR3 DNA: TGTGCCAGTAGTATAATGGCCACCGGGGAGCTGTTTTTT. It specifies CASSIMATGELFF.

This clonotype has ten or more counts. V and J are TRBV11-2 and TRBJ1-1; 9 bases are a match to TRBD1. From germline, CDR1 is SGHAT and CDR2 FQNNGV. V shed 6 bases, J shed 1 base, and the junction held 3 bases outside the gene matches. The CDR3 runs to 14 residues. The CDR3 reads CASSSGQGNTEAFF. Written as DNA, the CDR3 is TGTGCCAGCAGTTCGGGACAGGGGAACACTGAAGCTTTCTTT.

The chain combines TRBV7-9 with TRBJ2-3, with 8 bases lining up with TRBD2. The germline gives CDR1 SEHNR, CDR2 FQNEAQ (reference sequence). The CDR3 loop spans 18 amino acids. Trimming cost V 6 bases and J 4 bases; bases outside gene matches: 18. CDR3 sequence (DNA): TGTGCCAGCAGTCAAACGGATAGGGTAGCGGGGTACGCAGATACGCAGTATTTT. Translating it yields CASSQTDRVAGYADTQYF. The complete variable domain, with remaining parts taken from reference TRBV7-9 and TRBJ2-3, reads DTGVSQNPRHKITKRGQNVTFRCDPISEHNRLYWYRQTLGQGPEFLTYFQNEAQLEKSRLLSDRFSAERPKGSFSTLEIQRTEQGDSAMYLCASSQTDRVAGYADTQYFGPGTRLTVL.